This TCR beta chain was identified in a study of control samples from healthy donors and cancer patients. This CDR3 is built from 13 residues. The germline V and J ends were trimmed by 0 bases and 3 bases, with 6 bases remaining between them. Germline V gene lookup returns CDR1 SGHRS and CDR2 YFSETQ. Libraries were prepared by immunoSEQ multiplex PCR; TCRdb keeps only in-frame clonotypes and omits some of them. The repertoire holds around 130,000 clones, approximately 87% seen once, with about 12% in the top ten. Material: blood. The TCR was taken from a man aged 30 to 45 in good health. This chain uses TRBV5-1 with TRBJ1-1, with D uncertain. CDR3 DNA sequence: TGCGCCAGCAGCTTGGTACAGTACACTGAAGCTTTCTTT. It codes for CASSLVQYTEAFF.